These 22 T cell receptor beta chains share one sample of origin, sequenced in a study of identical twins. MiXCR, applied by TCRdb to the 5' RACE reads, yields one record per CDR3 protein. The table has roughly 1.6 million distinct CDR3 sequences, around a third seen once. The sequenced sample consisted of cord blood. These receptors all come from a newborn girl in good health.

V gene TRBV3-1 combines with J gene TRBJ2-4, with a possible D match to TRBD2 (6 bases). The CDR3 is made up of 15 amino acids. V gave up 4 bases and J gave up 1 base, with 11 bases separating them. Germline V gives CDR1 LGHDT, CDR2 YNNKEL (reference sequence). This CDR3 reads CASSRGTSAKNIQYF. The CDR3, as DNA: TGTGCCAGCAGCCGCGGCACTAGCGCCAAAAACATTCAGTACTTC. The whole variable domain, remainder taken from reference TRBV3-1 and TRBJ2-4, is DTAVSQTPKYLVTQMGNDKSIKCEQNLGHDTMYWYKQDSKKFLKIMFSYNNKELIINETVPNRFSPKSPDKAHLNLHINSLELGDSAVYFCASSRGTSAKNIQYFGAGTRLSVL.

V gene TRBV29-1 combines with J gene TRBJ1-2; tentatively, D is TRBD1 (6 bases). This CDR3 has 15 residues. Per germline, CDR1 SQVTM and CDR2 ANQGSEA. Between the trimmed V and J ends, which lost 4 bases and 1 base, there was a span of 16 bases. CDR3 coding DNA: TGCAGCGTTGGAACCGGTAGGGGGGATAACTATGGCTACACCTTC. This translates into CSVGTGRGDNYGYTF. Full variable domain (missing parts from reference TRBV29-1 and TRBJ1-2): SAVISQKPSRDICQRGTSLTIQCQVDSQVTMMFWYRQQPGQSLTLIATANQGSEATYESGFVIDKFPISRPNLTFSTLTVSNMSPEDSSIYLCSVGTGRGDNYGYTFGSGTRLTVV.

At least ten counts were recorded for this clonotype. V gene TRBV10-3 combines with J gene TRBJ2-7; TRBD2 might be the D (5 bases). This CDR3 spans 15 amino acids. From germline, CDR1 is ENHRY and CDR2 SYGVKD. V lost 2 bases to trimming and J lost 3 bases, with 14 bases between them. CDR3 sequence: CAISEDWTPFYEQYF. In DNA, the CDR3 is TGTGCCATCAGTGAGGATTGGACTCCGTTCTACGAGCAGTACTTC.

The J gene is TRBJ1-5, the V gene TRBV7-2, with D possibly being TRBD1 (5 bases). Trimming left V 3 bases short and J 6 bases short, with 9 bases between. This CDR3 has 13 amino acids. Germline assignment: CDR1 SGHTA and CDR2 FQGNSA. Written as DNA, the CDR3 is TGTGCCAGCAGCTTCAGGGTTAGTCAGCCCCAGCATTTT. It codes for CASSFRVSQPQHF.

This chain links TRBV15 with TRBJ1-2, with D maybe TRBD1 (5 bases). The CDR3 runs to 15 residues. The V end lost 0 bases, the J end lost 4 bases, and 12 bases lay between the germline ends. Per the germline V gene, CDR1 is LNHNV and CDR2 is YYDKDF (reference sequence). The CDR3 DNA reads as TGTGCCACCAGCAGAGAGGGGACCGAGCTCTATGGCTACACCTTC. This gives the protein CATSREGTELYGYTF.

At least ten counts were recorded for this clonotype. This sequence joins TRBV6-5 and TRBJ2-7; TRBD1 matches at 7 bases. CDR3 length: 15 amino acids. From germline, CDR1 is MNHEY and CDR2 SVGAGI. Trimming at V came to 2 bases and at J to 7 bases, leaving 11 bases not matched to a gene. CDR3 residues: CASSYPSEGAWEQYF. The CDR3, as DNA: TGTGCCAGCAGTTACCCCAGTGAGGGGGCTTGGGAGCAGTACTTC.

This chain links TRBV7-9 with TRBJ2-5, with TRBD2 matching 12 bases. This CDR3 has 18 amino acids. The V gene end was trimmed by 5 bases and the J gene end by 7 bases; junction bases not matched to a gene: 17. Germline V gene sequence: CDR1 SEHNR, CDR2 FQNEAQ (reference sequence). This chain's CDR3 is CASSLKSGRLAGVGTQYF. The CDR3 region has the DNA TGTGCCAGCAGCCTAAAGTCCGGGCGACTAGCGGGAGTAGGGACCCAGTACTTC.

This clonotype was seen a few times. V gene TRBV5-1 combines with J gene TRBJ2-7; D is perhaps TRBD2 (5 bases). Germline V gene sequence: CDR1 SGHRS, CDR2 YFSETQ. The CDR3 sequence is 15 residues long. Trimming stripped 0 bases from V and 1 base from J, with 11 bases between. CDR3: CASSLGSGLSYEQYF. DNA of the CDR3: TGCGCCAGCAGCTTGGGATCAGGACTTTCCTACGAGCAGTACTTC.

This clonotype was observed a handful of times. The rearrangement links TRBV5-1 to TRBJ2-7; D remains ambiguous. V was pared by 5 bases and J by 4 bases, with 13 bases between. Germline V gene sequence: CDR1 SGHRS, CDR2 YFSETQ. CDR3 length equals 13 residues. The CDR3 nucleotides read TGCGCCAGCAGAACCGCCCCACCTTACGAGCAGTACTTC. Its protein product is CASRTAPPYEQYF.

In its sample, this clonotype was seen a few times. The chain couples TRBV20-1 to TRBJ1-2; D is perhaps TRBD1 (6 bases). Germline V gives CDR1 DFQATT, CDR2 SNEGSKA (reference sequence). CDR3 length: 13 amino acids. Trimming took 4 bases from V and 0 from J, leaving 9 bases between them. Here the CDR3 DNA reads TGCAGTGCTATGGACAGTTCTAACTATGGCTACACCTTC. This sequence encodes CSAMDSSNYGYTF.

The chain employs TRBV29-1 and TRBJ2-2; D remains unclear. Looked up from germline, CDR1 is SQVTM and CDR2 is ANQGSEA. This CDR3 comprises 13 residues. Trimming took off 3 bases at V and 0 bases at J, with 5 bases between the two ends. The CDR3 DNA sequence: TGCAGCGTTGACCTGACGAACACCGGGGAGCTGTTTTTT. It yields the protein CSVDLTNTGELFF.

Turning to this clonotype: Since the CDR3 does not end with the conserved phenylalanine or tryptophan, this likely comes from a read error. V and J are TRBV20-1 and TRBJ2-5; no clear D gene. The CDR3 length is 11 residues. Germline V gene lookup returns CDR1 DFQATT and CDR2 SNEGSKA (reference sequence). With 1 base removed from V and 11 bases from J, the gap between germline ends came to 11 bases. The CDR3 loop is CSARGVGEQYL. DNA for the CDR3: TGCAGTGCTAGAGGCGTCGGTGAGCAGTACTTA.

V is TRBV6-5 and J is TRBJ2-1, with 7 bases fitting TRBD1. CDR3 length: 14 residues. CDR1 and CDR2 from the germline V gene are MNHEY and SVGAGI. V shed 10 bases, J shed 4 bases, and the junction held 10 bases outside the gene matches. CDR3 loop: CAIPIGGKYNEQFF. The DNA of the CDR3 is TGTGCCATACCAATAGGGGGCAAGTACAATGAGCAGTTCTTC.

This clonotype was counted at least ten times. The chain carries TRBV12-3 or TRBV12-4 and TRBJ1-4; TRBD1 matches at 8 bases. The trim removed 8 bases at V and 0 bases at J, leaving 11 bases unmatched. The CDR3 has 17 residues. CDR3 sequence: CASQRQGRFATNEKLFF. The CDR3 DNA reads as TGTGCCAGCCAGAGACAGGGGCGGTTTGCAACTAATGAAAAACTGTTTTTT.

This clonotype was found many times. This chain links TRBV21-1 with TRBJ2-1; the table's D gene call, TRBD2, was not cross checked with the DNA. TRBV21-1 is labeled a pseudogene. This CDR3 comprises 17 residues. Here the CDR3 DNA reads TGTGCCAGCAGCAAACCCTCTAGGGTGGGCTCCTACAATGAGCAGTTCTTC. Translating it yields CASSKPSRVGSYNEQFF.

The table lists this clonotype with a few counts. One junction end disagrees with the germline gene, perhaps due to a read error. The V call is TRBV12-3 or TRBV12-4, the J call TRBJ1-1; TRBD1 matches at 8 bases. CDR3 length equals 14 residues. DNA for the CDR3: TGTGCCAGCATTTTACAGGGGGGGAACACTGAAGCTTTCTTT. It is translated as CASILQGGNTEAFF.

The gene calls are TRBV29-1 and TRBJ1-2; D may be TRBD1 (5 bases). The germline V gene encodes CDR1 SQVTM and CDR2 ANQGSEA. The CDR3 runs to 13 residues. Trimming took off 0 bases at V and 8 bases at J, with 13 bases between the two ends. For the CDR3, the DNA is TGCAGCGTTGAAGATGCGGCCAGGGCGGGCTACACCTTC. Translated, it gives CSVEDAARAGYTF.

On this clonotype itself: Given a much more abundant clone one base away, this may be a read error. The chain couples TRBV12-3 or TRBV12-4 to TRBJ2-5; D may be TRBD2 (6 bases). This CDR3 spans 14 amino acids. V was shortened by 4 bases and J by 2 bases, with 11 bases between the two germline ends. CDR3 loop: CASSCPAGQETQYF. In nucleotides, the CDR3 is TGTGCCAGCAGTTGTCCCGCGGGACAAGAGACCCAGTACTTC.

This chain joins TRBV2 and TRBJ2-5; TRBD2 matches 12 bases. Judging by the DNA end, TRBJ2-7 fits better; the J call may be wrong. Germline loops: CDR1 SNHLY, CDR2 FYNNEI. The CDR3 has 16 residues. This CDR3 reads CASRPRLAGAHLEQYF. The CDR3 bases are TGTGCCAGCAGACCCAGACTAGCGGGGGCCCATCTCGAGCAGTACTTC.

On this clonotype: One end of the junction fails to match germline, which may point to a read error. This chain uses TRBV4-2 with TRBJ2-3; 8 bases are a match to TRBD2. CDR3 length: 18 amino acids. Germline V gives CDR1 LGHNA, CDR2 YNFKEQ. The CDR3 protein is CASSQGYSTSASTDAQYF. The CDR3 coding sequence is TGTGCCAGCAGCCAAGGTTACTCGACTAGCGCGAGCACAGATGCGCAGTATTTT.

The chain has TRBV20-1 and TRBJ2-4; D call uncertain. The V end lost 3 bases, the J end lost 1 base, and 1 base lay between the germline ends. CDR3 length equals 11 residues. Germline values: CDR1 DFQATT, CDR2 SNEGSKA (reference sequence). CDR3 nucleotides: TGCAGTGCTAGTGCCAAAAACATTCAGTACTTC. Protein sequence: CSASAKNIQYF.

This rearrangement joins TRBV6-6 to TRBJ2-2; a weak D match, TRBD1 (6 bases). In germline, CDR1 is MNHNY, CDR2 SVGAGI (reference sequence). V dropped 5 bases and J dropped 1 base, with 17 bases sitting between them. The CDR3 totals 17 residues. CDR3 sequence: CASSRIQGEGNTGELFF. The CDR3 DNA is TGTGCCAGCAGTCGAATACAGGGTGAGGGGAACACCGGGGAGCTGTTTTTT.